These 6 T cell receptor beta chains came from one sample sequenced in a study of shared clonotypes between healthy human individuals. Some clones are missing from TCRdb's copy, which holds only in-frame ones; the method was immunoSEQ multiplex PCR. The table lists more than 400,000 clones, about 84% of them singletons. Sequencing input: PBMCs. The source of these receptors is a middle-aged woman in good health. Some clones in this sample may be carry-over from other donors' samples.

CDR3 coding DNA: TGCGCCAGCAGCCCAGACAGTAATGAAAAACTGTTTTTT. This sequence encodes CASSPDSNEKLFF. The rearrangement uses TRBV4-1 and TRBJ1-4, with D possibly matching TRBD1 (5 bases). CDR1 is MGHRA, CDR2 YSYEKL, per germline. The V end was cut by 4 bases, the J end by 4 bases, with 7 bases between. The CDR3 spans 13 residues.

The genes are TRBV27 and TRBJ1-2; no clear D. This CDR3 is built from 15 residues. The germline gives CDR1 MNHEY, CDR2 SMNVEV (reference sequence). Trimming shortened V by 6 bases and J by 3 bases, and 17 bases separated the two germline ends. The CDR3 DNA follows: TGTGCCAGCAGCCCCGCTGGGGATCGCCACTATGGCTACACCTTC. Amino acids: CASSPAGDRHYGYTF.

The CDR3 region is CASVPGAIYNEQFF. CDR3 nucleotide sequence: TGTGCCAGCGTACCGGGAGCGATCTACAATGAGCAGTTCTTC. The chain combines TRBV7-9 with TRBJ2-1; perhaps TRBD2 as D (6 bases). V gave up 8 bases and J gave up 3 bases, with 14 bases separating them. The CDR3 is 14 residues long. The germline CDR1 and CDR2 sequences are SEHNR and FQNEAQ (reference sequence). Complete variable domain (other parts from reference TRBV7-9 and TRBJ2-1): DTGVSQNPRHKITKRGQNVTFRCDPISEHNRLYWYRQTLGQGPEFLTYFQNEAQLEKSRLLSDRFSAERPKGSFSTLEIQRTEQGDSAMYLCASVPGAIYNEQFFGPGTRLTVL.

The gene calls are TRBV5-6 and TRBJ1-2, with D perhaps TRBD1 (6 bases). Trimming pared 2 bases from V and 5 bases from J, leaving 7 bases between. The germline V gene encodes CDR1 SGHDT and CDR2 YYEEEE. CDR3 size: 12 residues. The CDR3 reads CASSLGQYGYTF. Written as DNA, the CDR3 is TGTGCCAGCAGCTTAGGACAGTATGGCTACACCTTC.

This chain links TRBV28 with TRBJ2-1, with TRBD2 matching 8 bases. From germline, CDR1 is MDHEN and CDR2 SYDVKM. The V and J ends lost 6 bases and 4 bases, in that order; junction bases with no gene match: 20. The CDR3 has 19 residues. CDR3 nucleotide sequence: TGTGCCAGCAGCCACATTACGGTCTCGGGACTAGGGTCTTACAATGAGCAGTTCTTC. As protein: CASSHITVSGLGSYNEQFF.

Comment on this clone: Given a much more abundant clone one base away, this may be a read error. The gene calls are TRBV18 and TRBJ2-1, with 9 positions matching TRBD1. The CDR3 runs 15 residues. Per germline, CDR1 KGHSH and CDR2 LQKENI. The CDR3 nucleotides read TGTCCCAGCTCACCGGGACAGGGCTCCTACAATGAGCAGTTCTTC. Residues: CPSSPGQGSYNEQFF.